Listed here are 31 T cell receptor beta chains from one sample, sequenced in a study of patients and donors after allogeneic stem cell transplantation. TCRdb analysed the RT-PCR reads with MiXCR anew, one entry per CDR3 protein. Among 800,000 to 1,000,000 distinct CDR3 sequences listed, approximately 18% were seen once. Sample: blood, either unsorted or a sorted T cell fraction (not recorded which). These receptors were taken from a human donor who was either an allogeneic HSCT recipient or a stem cell or donor lymphocyte infusion donor (not recorded which). It is not recorded whose cells these are; they may come from a transplant donor.

This clonotype turned up a few times. The rearrangement joins TRBV29-1 to TRBJ1-2, with no clear D. Trimming removed 3 bases at V and 4 bases at J, with 9 bases between. Germline V gene lookup returns CDR1 SQVTM and CDR2 ANQGSEA. The CDR3 is 12 amino acids. The CDR3 loop is CSVDRTVYGYTF. The DNA for the CDR3 is TGCAGCGTTGATAGGACGGTCTATGGCTACACCTTC.

This clonotype was picked up many times. V gene TRBV12-3 or TRBV12-4 combines with J gene TRBJ1-5, with D tentatively TRBD1 (5 bases). This CDR3 spans 13 amino acids. The V end was cut by 10 bases, the J end by 6 bases, with 16 bases between. CDR3 amino acids: CAISRQLGQPQHF. DNA for the CDR3: TGTGCCATTTCCAGACAGTTGGGTCAGCCCCAGCATTTT.

The chain employs TRBV19 and TRBJ2-1, with TRBD1 matching 9 bases. With V trimmed by 6 bases and J by 8 bases, 8 bases remained unmatched. CDR3 size: 14 residues. CDR1 LNHDA and CDR2 SQIVND come from the germline V gene (reference sequence). CDR3 nucleotide sequence: TGTGCCAGTAGCTCACCGGGGACAGGGTATGAGCAGTTCTTC. Translation gives CASSSPGTGYEQFF.

The chain recombines TRBV5-1 with TRBJ2-1; D ambiguous. The CDR3 has 17 residues. Germline V gives CDR1 SGHRS, CDR2 YFSETQ. V lost 4 bases and J 6 bases, leaving 23 bases between the germline ends. The CDR3 DNA reads as TGCGCCAGCAGCCTGTGGGCCCGACGAGACTCGTTCAATGAGCAGTTCTTC. Protein: CASSLWARRDSFNEQFF.

This clonotype appeared a few times. The chain carries TRBV4-2 and TRBJ1-3; the match to TRBD1 covers 11 bases. This CDR3 contains 18 residues. Germline trimming cut 0 bases from V and 2 bases from J; bases unmatched to any gene: 6. CDR1 LGHNA and CDR2 YNFKEQ come from the germline V gene. CDR3 nucleotides: TGTGCCAGCAGCCAAGATCCCCTGGGACAGGGGGCTGGAAACACCATATATTTT. Translated: CASSQDPLGQGAGNTIYF.

The chain combines TRBV12-3 or TRBV12-4 with TRBJ1-2, with D hard to call. The CDR3 contains 16 residues. The V and J ends lost 7 bases and 0 bases respectively, with 18 bases between them. The CDR3: CASIRGGVYPNYGYTF. CDR3 in DNA: TGTGCCAGCATCCGAGGAGGAGTCTACCCTAACTATGGCTACACCTTC.

This clonotype was seen at least ten times. The chain joins TRBV29-1 to TRBJ2-1; the match to TRBD2 covers 14 bases. CDR3 length equals 15 residues. V lost 4 bases, J lost 7 bases, and 6 bases stayed unmatched. Germline CDR1 SQVTM, CDR2 ANQGSEA. The CDR3, as DNA: TGCAGCGTTGGGCGACTAGCGGGGGGGCGAAATGAGCAGTTCTTC. Translating gives CSVGRLAGGRNEQFF.

This clonotype was observed a handful of times. The CDR3 region has the DNA TGTGCCAGCAGGAGACAGCTGAACACTGAAGCTTTCTTT. This gives the protein CASRRQLNTEAFF. The rearrangement links TRBV6-1 to TRBJ1-1, with a tentative D call TRBD1 (5 bases). Deletions cut 6 bases from V and 0 bases from J, with 8 bases between. The CDR3 runs 13 residues. Germline V gene sequence: CDR1 MNHNS, CDR2 SASEGT.

This chain joins TRBV20-1 and TRBJ1-2, with a weak D call TRBD1 (6 bases). Germline V gene sequence: CDR1 DFQATT, CDR2 SNEGSKA (reference sequence). This CDR3 contains 12 residues. Trimming took 2 bases from V and 7 from J, leaving 11 bases between them. The CDR3 DNA reads TGCAGTGCTAGACCCGGGACACGTGGCTACACCTTC. Translated: CSARPGTRGYTF.

Of note for this clonotype: A read error may produce the germline difference seen at one junction end. The chain links TRBV7-9 to TRBJ1-1; weak D call: TRBD1 (6 bases). In germline, CDR1 is SEHNR, CDR2 FQNEAQ (reference sequence). The CDR3 contains 15 residues. The CDR3 nucleotides are TGTGCCAGCAGCCTAGCCGACAGGCCGAACACTGAAGCTTTCTTT. This encodes CASSLADRPNTEAFF.

This chain links TRBV6-1 with TRBJ1-1; D is perhaps TRBD1 (5 bases). V was cut by 10 bases and J by 1 base, with 16 bases left in between. The CDR3 contains 14 residues. From germline, CDR1 is MNHNS and CDR2 SASEGT. In DNA form, the CDR3 reads TGTGCCACCCCGACGGGGGGAGCGAACACTGAAGCTTTCTTT. This sequence encodes CATPTGGANTEAFF.

This clonotype was detected a few times. The J gene is TRBJ2-7, the V gene TRBV28; the match to TRBD2 covers 13 bases. The CDR3 has 16 residues. V lost 0 bases to trimming and J lost 5 bases; unmatched junction nucleotides: 4. Looked up from germline, CDR1 is MDHEN and CDR2 is SYDVKM. In DNA form, the CDR3 reads TGTGCCAGCAGTTTATGGGCCGGGACTAGCGGGAACGAGCAGTACTTC. Amino acids: CASSLWAGTSGNEQYF.

A few counts support this clonotype. The chain is built from TRBV5-1 and TRBJ1-1; no definite D call. Germline CDR1 and CDR2: SGHRS and YFSETQ. The CDR3 runs to 14 residues. V lost 4 bases and J lost 5, with 15 bases in between. In DNA form, the CDR3 reads TGCGCCAGCAGCCCGAGTTGGGGAGGTACTGAAGCTTTCTTT. Translating it yields CASSPSWGGTEAFF.

This clonotype was seen a handful of times. The chain uses TRBV5-1 and TRBJ2-1; a possible D gene is TRBD1 (5 bases). This CDR3 has 13 residues. Germline V gene data show CDR1 as SGHRS and CDR2 as YFSETQ. The ends were cut back, 5 bases at V and 6 bases at J, with 12 bases in the middle. Here the CDR3 DNA reads TGCGCCAGCAGATCCGACAGCCTCAATGAGCAGTTCTTC. Residues: CASRSDSLNEQFF. Variable domain in full (rest from reference TRBV5-1 and TRBJ2-1): KAGVTQTPRYLIKTRGQQVTLSCSPISGHRSVSWYQQTPGQGLQFLFEYFSETQRNKGNFPGRFSGRQFSNSRSEMNVSTLELGDSALYLCASRSDSLNEQFFGPGTRLTVL.

This clonotype was counted a few times. The chain is built from TRBV5-1 and TRBJ1-1, with 9 bases aligning to TRBD1. V lost 4 bases and J lost 6; bases outside the gene matches: 7. The germline CDR1 and CDR2 sequences are SGHRS and YFSETQ. The CDR3 has 14 residues. Here the CDR3 reads CASSTEGQGAEAFF. CDR3 DNA sequence: TGCGCCAGCAGCACCGAGGGACAGGGAGCTGAAGCTTTCTTT.

The gene calls are TRBV12-3 or TRBV12-4 and TRBJ1-2; unclear D gene. The CDR3 runs to 15 residues. The germline V and J ends were trimmed by 1 base and 0 bases, with 9 bases remaining between them. CDR3 bases: TGTGCCAGCAGTTTAGAAGCTCCCGCTAACTATGGCTACACCTTC. Protein product: CASSLEAPANYGYTF.

This rearrangement joins TRBV5-1 to TRBJ1-2; D is possibly TRBD1 (6 bases). The ends were cut back, 4 bases at V and 4 bases at J, with 17 bases in the middle. CDR1 is SGHRS, CDR2 YFSETQ, per germline. The CDR3 is 15 amino acids. For the CDR3, the DNA is TGCGCCAGCAGCCCCGGAACCTGGACAGCCTATGGCTACACCTTC. Amino acid sequence: CASSPGTWTAYGYTF. Combining the CDR3 with reference TRBV5-1 and TRBJ1-2 gives the whole variable domain KAGVTQTPRYLIKTRGQQVTLSCSPISGHRSVSWYQQTPGQGLQFLFEYFSETQRNKGNFPGRFSGRQFSNSRSEMNVSTLELGDSALYLCASSPGTWTAYGYTFGSGTRLTVV.

V usage is TRBV20-1 and J usage is TRBJ2-3, with D unresolved. Trimming removed 6 bases at V and 0 bases at J, with 10 bases between. CDR3 size: 13 residues. The germline V gene has CDR1 DFQATT and CDR2 SNEGSKA (reference sequence). The CDR3 DNA reads as TGCAGTGCCTGGGCGGTTAGCACAGATACGCAGTATTTT. Translated, it gives CSAWAVSTDTQYF.

A few counts support this clonotype. J is TRBJ2-2 and V is TRBV4-1; D might be TRBD1 (6 bases). Germline V lookup: CDR1 MGHRA, CDR2 YSYEKL. The CDR3 extends over 16 amino acids. Trimming pared 2 bases from V and 2 bases from J, leaving 12 bases between. The CDR3 nucleotides are TGCGCCAGCAGCCAACACACAGGGATCAACACCGGGGAGCTGTTTTTT. It yields the protein CASSQHTGINTGELFF.

This clonotype was counted at least ten times. This chain links TRBV12-3 or TRBV12-4 with TRBJ2-3; D uncertain. The CDR3 runs to 14 residues. V lost 2 bases and J 3 bases, leaving 9 bases between the germline ends. For the CDR3, the DNA is TGTGCCAGCAGTTTAATTAGCCCGACAGATACGCAGTATTTT. This translates into CASSLISPTDTQYF.

Only a few counts were recorded for this clonotype. V and J are TRBV6-1 and TRBJ1-1; perhaps TRBD1 as D (6 bases). The CDR3 consists of 13 residues. Trimming removed 5 bases at V and 4 bases at J, with 11 bases between. The germline CDR1 and CDR2 sequences are MNHNS and SASEGT. The CDR3 DNA follows: TGTGCCAGCAGTCGGTCGGGGGCCACTGAAGCTTTCTTT. Encoded protein: CASSRSGATEAFF.

The table lists this clonotype with a few counts. The rearrangement uses TRBV29-1 and TRBJ2-7; TRBD1 aligns across 8 bases. In germline, CDR1 is SQVTM, CDR2 ANQGSEA. CDR3 length: 15 amino acids. After removal of 3 bases from V and 0 bases from J, the junction contained 7 bases not matched to a gene. Written as DNA, the CDR3 is TGCAGCGTTGACCTTCGACAGGGGAGCTCCTACGAGCAGTACTTC. It specifies CSVDLRQGSSYEQYF.

This clonotype was found many times. The chain is built from TRBV10-3 and TRBJ1-2; no reliable D call. CDR1 is ENHRY, CDR2 SYGVKD, per germline. Trimming stripped 4 bases from V and 5 bases from J, with 14 bases between. The CDR3 totals 14 residues. This CDR3 reads CAISVVEGTYGYTF. The CDR3 DNA is TGTGCCATCAGTGTGGTCGAGGGCACTTATGGCTACACCTTC.

This chain uses TRBV7-9 with TRBJ1-6; TRBD1 aligns across 9 bases. The germline gives CDR1 SEHNR, CDR2 FQNEAQ (reference sequence). The ends lost 3 bases at V and 6 bases at J; junction bases unmatched: 3. The length of the CDR3 is 15 residues. The CDR3 DNA reads as TGTGCCAGCAGCTTGGGGACAGGGATTAATTCACCCCTCCACTTT. Protein: CASSLGTGINSPLHF.

This chain uses TRBV2 with TRBJ1-1; no clear D. Trimming shortened V by 6 bases and J by 4 bases, and 21 bases separated the two germline ends. This CDR3 has 16 residues. The germline gives CDR1 SNHLY, CDR2 FYNNEI. DNA of the CDR3: TGTGCCAGCAGCCCCATACCGACGGTACGGGGCACTGAAGCTTTCTTT. Encoded protein: CASSPIPTVRGTEAFF.

This clonotype has only a few counts. The genes are TRBV18 and TRBJ2-5; weak D call: TRBD1 (5 bases). This CDR3 contains 13 residues. Between the trimmed V and J ends, which lost 3 bases and 1 base, there was a span of 6 bases. Germline loops: CDR1 KGHSH, CDR2 LQKENI. The CDR3: CASSPTVQETQYF. In DNA form, the CDR3 reads TGTGCCAGCTCACCGACAGTCCAAGAGACCCAGTACTTC. Complete variable domain (other parts from reference TRBV18 and TRBJ2-5): NAGVMQNPRHLVRRRGQEARLRCSPMKGHSHVYWYRQLPEEGLKFMVYLQKENIIDESGMPKERFSAEFPKEGPSILRIQQVVRGDSAAYFCASSPTVQETQYFGPGTRLLVL.

This clonotype was detected only a few times. This chain links TRBV29-1 with TRBJ1-1, with D hard to call. The ends were cut back, 4 bases at V and 0 bases at J, with 12 bases in the middle. The CDR3 covers 14 residues. Germline V gene data show CDR1 as SQVTM and CDR2 as ANQGSEA. The CDR3 loop reads CSVGARGMNTEAFF. The CDR3 DNA reads TGCAGCGTTGGGGCCCGTGGAATGAACACTGAAGCTTTCTTT.

The rearrangement uses TRBV6-5 and TRBJ2-1; D remains ambiguous. The CDR3 extends over 13 amino acids. From germline, CDR1 is MNHEY and CDR2 SVGAGI. V was cut by 3 bases and J by 4 bases, with 7 bases left in between. CDR3 bases: TGTGCCAGCAGTTATATCAATTACAATGAGCAGTTCTTC. This encodes CASSYINYNEQFF.

At least ten counts were recorded for this clonotype. The chain recombines TRBV27 with TRBJ2-1; D uncertain. Trimming took 3 bases from V and 9 from J, leaving 21 bases between them. The CDR3 loop spans 16 amino acids. Germline V gene lookup returns CDR1 MNHEY and CDR2 SMNVEV (reference sequence). The CDR3 DNA follows: TGTGCCAGCAGTTTCCGTTCGATAGGTTTAGATGCTGAGCAGTTCTTC. This sequence encodes CASSFRSIGLDAEQFF.

This clonotype occurred a few times. J is TRBJ2-7 and V is TRBV5-1, with 7 bases lining up with TRBD1. This CDR3 region has 15 residues. V shed 0 bases, J shed 1 base, and the junction held 4 bases outside the gene matches. Germline V gene lookup returns CDR1 SGHRS and CDR2 YFSETQ. The DNA of the CDR3 is TGCGCCAGCAGCTTGGAGGACAGGAGATCCTACGAGCAGTACTTC. Protein sequence: CASSLEDRRSYEQYF.

This clonotype was observed a few times. The chain combines TRBV7-9 with TRBJ1-4; TRBD1 matches at 7 bases. Germline assignment: CDR1 SEHNR and CDR2 FQNEAQ (reference sequence). The length of the CDR3 is 15 residues. The junction had 7 bases not matched to a gene; V was cut back by 2 bases and J by 7 bases. The CDR3 loop is CASSLSEGASEKLFF. As DNA, the CDR3 is TGTGCCAGCAGCTTATCGGAGGGGGCGAGTGAAAAACTGTTTTTT.